The clone carrying this T cell receptor beta chain came up many times. One end of the junction does not line up with germline, which may come from a read error. These data are taken from a study of blood T cells in healthy people across ages. The CDR3 contains 12 residues. CDR1 is SGHRS, CDR2 YFSETQ, per germline. Sample donors were healthy Caucasian individuals that came from Russia, aged about 6 to 100. A second PCR, run for about 6 to 12 cycles, used a sample-barcoded 5' primer plus a J-beta primer mix. In TCRdb, the 5' RACE reads were re-called with MiXCR into one record per CDR3 protein. This table holds approximately 900,000 distinct CDR3 sequences, almost 30% found once. These data were also reused for a study on T cells of mothers and their children. This second report adds: TCR recombination output is shaped by thymic selection similarly in related and unrelated pairs.

This receptor was obtained from a middle-aged woman in good health. J is TRBJ2-7 and V is TRBV5-1; D gene ambiguous. Sequencing input: blood. CDR3 region: CASSLDFYEQYF. CDR3 nucleotides: TGTGCCAGCAGCTTAGACTTCTACGAGCAGTACTTC.